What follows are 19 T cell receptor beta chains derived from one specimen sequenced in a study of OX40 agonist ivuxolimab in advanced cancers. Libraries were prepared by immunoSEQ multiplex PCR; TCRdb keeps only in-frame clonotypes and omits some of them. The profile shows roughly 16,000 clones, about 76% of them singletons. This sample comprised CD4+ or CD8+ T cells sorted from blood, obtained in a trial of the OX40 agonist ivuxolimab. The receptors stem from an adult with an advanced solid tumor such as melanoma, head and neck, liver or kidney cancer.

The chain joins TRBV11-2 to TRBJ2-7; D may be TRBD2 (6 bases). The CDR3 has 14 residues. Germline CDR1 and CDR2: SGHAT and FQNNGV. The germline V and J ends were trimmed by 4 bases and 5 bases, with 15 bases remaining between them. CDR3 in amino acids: CASSSPKGGDEQYF. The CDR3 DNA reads TGTGCCAGCAGCTCCCCCAAGGGAGGCGACGAGCAGTACTTC.

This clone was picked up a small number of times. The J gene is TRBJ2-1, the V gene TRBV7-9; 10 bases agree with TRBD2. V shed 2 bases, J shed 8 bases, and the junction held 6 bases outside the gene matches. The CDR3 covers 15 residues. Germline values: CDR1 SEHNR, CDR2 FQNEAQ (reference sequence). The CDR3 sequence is CASSLTSGGADEQFF. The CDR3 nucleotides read TGTGCCAGCAGCTTAACGAGCGGGGGGGCCGATGAGCAGTTCTTC.

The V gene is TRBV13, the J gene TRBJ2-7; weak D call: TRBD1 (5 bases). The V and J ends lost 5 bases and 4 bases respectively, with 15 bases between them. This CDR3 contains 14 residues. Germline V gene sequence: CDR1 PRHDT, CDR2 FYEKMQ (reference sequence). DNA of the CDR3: TGTGCCAGCAGCCTGACAGAGTCTCCTTACGAGCAGTACTTC. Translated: CASSLTESPYEQYF.

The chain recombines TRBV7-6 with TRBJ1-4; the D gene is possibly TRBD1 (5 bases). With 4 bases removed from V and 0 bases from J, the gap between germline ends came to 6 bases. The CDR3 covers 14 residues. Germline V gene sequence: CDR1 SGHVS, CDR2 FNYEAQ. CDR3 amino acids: CASSSGATNEKLFF. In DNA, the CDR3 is TGTGCCAGCAGCTCGGGGGCAACTAATGAAAAACTGTTTTTT.

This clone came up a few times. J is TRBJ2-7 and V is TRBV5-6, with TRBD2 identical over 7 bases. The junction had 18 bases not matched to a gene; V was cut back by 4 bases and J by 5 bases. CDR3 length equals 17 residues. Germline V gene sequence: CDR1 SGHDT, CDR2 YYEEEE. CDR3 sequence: CASSGGVSGRSLDEQYF. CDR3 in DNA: TGTGCCAGCAGCGGGGGGGTGTCTGGCCGCTCTTTGGACGAGCAGTACTTC.

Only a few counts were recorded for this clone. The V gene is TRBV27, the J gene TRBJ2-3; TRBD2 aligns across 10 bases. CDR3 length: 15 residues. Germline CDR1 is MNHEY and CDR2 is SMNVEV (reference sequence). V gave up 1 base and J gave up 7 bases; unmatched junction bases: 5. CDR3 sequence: CASSLWASGGYTQYF. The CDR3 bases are TGTGCCAGCAGTTTATGGGCTAGCGGGGGTTATACGCAGTATTTT.

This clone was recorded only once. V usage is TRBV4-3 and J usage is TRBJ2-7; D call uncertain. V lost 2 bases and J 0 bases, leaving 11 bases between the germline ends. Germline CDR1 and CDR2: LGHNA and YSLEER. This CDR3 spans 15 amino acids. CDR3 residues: CASSQSWAASYEQYF. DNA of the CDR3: TGCGCCAGCAGCCAATCATGGGCCGCCTCCTACGAGCAGTACTTC.

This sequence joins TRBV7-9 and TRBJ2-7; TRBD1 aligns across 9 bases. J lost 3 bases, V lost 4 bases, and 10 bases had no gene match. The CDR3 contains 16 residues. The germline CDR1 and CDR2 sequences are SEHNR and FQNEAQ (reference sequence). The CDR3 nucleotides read TGTGCCAGCAGCTCTGGGGACAGGACAGGGGACTACGAGCAGTACTTC. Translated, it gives CASSSGDRTGDYEQYF.

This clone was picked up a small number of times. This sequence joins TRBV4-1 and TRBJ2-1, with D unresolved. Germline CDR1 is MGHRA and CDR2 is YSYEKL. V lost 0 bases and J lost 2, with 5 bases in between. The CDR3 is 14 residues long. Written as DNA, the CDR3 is TGCGCCAGCAGCCAAGATCCGGCCTACAATGAGCAGTTCTTC. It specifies CASSQDPAYNEQFF.

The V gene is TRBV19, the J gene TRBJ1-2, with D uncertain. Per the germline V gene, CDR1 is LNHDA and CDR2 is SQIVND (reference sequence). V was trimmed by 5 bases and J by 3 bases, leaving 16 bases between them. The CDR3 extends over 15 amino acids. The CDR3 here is CASSAEPGGDYGYTF. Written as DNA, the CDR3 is TGTGCCAGTAGTGCCGAACCGGGAGGAGACTATGGCTACACCTTC.

DNA of the CDR3: TGTGCCAGCAGTTCAATAGCGGGGGGATACAATGAGCAGTTCTTC. It is translated as CASSSIAGGYNEQFF. The chain carries TRBV6-9 and TRBJ2-1; 10 bases line up with TRBD2. The length of the CDR3 is 15 residues. Trimming removed 4 bases from V and 4 bases from J; junction bases left unmatched: 4. Germline-derived CDR1 and CDR2 are MNHGY and SVAAGI.

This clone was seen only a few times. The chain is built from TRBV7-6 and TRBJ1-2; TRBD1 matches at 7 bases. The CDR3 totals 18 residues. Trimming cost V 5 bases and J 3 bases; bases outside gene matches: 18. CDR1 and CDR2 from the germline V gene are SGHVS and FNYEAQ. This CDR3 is CASSNQVRKGGADYGYTF. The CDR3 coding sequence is TGTGCCAGCAGCAATCAAGTAAGAAAAGGGGGCGCGGACTATGGCTACACCTTC.

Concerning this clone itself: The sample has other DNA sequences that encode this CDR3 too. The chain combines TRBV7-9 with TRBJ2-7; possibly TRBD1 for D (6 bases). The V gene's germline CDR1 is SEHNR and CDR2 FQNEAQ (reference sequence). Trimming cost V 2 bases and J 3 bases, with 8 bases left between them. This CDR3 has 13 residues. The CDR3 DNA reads TGTGCCAGCAGCTTAACAGGGAACTACGAGCAGTACTTC. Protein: CASSLTGNYEQYF.

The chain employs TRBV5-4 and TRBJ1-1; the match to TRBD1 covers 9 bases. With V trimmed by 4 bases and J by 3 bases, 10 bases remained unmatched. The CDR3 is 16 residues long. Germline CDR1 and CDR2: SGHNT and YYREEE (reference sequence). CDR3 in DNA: TGTGCCAGCAGCGTCGGGACAGGGACGGTGGACACTGAAGCTTTCTTT. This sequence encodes CASSVGTGTVDTEAFF.

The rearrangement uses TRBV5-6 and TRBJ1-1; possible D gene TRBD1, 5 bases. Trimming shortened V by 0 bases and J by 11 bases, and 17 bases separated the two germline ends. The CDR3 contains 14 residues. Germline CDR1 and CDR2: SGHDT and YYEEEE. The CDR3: CASSLAVEGWGAFF. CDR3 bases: TGTGCCAGCAGCTTGGCCGTCGAGGGCTGGGGCGCTTTCTTT.

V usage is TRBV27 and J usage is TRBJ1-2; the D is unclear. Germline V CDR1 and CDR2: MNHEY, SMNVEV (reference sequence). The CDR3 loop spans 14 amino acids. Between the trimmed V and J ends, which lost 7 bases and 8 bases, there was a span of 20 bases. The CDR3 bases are TGTGCCAGCAAAGGTCCAGCTCCCCAGAGGGGCTACACCTTC. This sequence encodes CASKGPAPQRGYTF.

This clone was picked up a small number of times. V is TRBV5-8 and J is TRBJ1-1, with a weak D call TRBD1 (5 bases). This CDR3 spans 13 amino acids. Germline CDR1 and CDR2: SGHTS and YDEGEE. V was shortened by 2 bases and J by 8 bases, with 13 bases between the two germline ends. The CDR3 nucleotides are TGTGCCAGCAGCTTTCGGGACCTGCGGGAAGCTTTCTTT. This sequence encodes CASSFRDLREAFF.

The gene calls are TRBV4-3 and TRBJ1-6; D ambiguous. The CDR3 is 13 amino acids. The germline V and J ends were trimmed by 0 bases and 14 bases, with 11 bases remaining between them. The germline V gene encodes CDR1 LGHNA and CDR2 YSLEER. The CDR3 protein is CASSQDLGPTLHF. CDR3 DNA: TGCGCCAGCAGCCAAGATCTGGGCCCGACCCTCCACTTT.

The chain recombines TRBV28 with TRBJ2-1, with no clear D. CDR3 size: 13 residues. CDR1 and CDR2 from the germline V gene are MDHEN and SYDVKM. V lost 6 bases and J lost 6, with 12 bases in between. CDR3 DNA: TGTGCCAGCAGCACGGAATTCTTCAATGAGCAGTTCTTC. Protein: CASSTEFFNEQFF.